Presented here are 22 T cell receptor beta chains from one specimen sequenced in a study of immune evolution from preneoplasia to lung adenocarcinoma (dated by TCRdb to about 2021). Library preparation was by the immunoSEQ multiplex PCR assay. TCRdb limited this immuneACCESS table to in-frame rearrangements with V and J called. A share of clones is missing; checked studies link under half to unresolved V genes, and the rest is unexplained. The sample includes about 4,800 clones, with 86% observed a single time. The ten top clones hold 8.2% of the sample. Sequencing input: FFPE lung adenocarcinoma in situ tissue. The cell subset or site label, as the study defines it: preinvasive adenocarcinoma in situ (AIS). These receptors originate from a person between 65 and 79 years old with lung adenocarcinoma.

V gene TRBV28 combines with J gene TRBJ1-4, with 8 bases that match TRBD1. This CDR3 contains 15 residues. The ends lost 7 bases at V and 8 bases at J; junction bases unmatched: 12. Germline V lookup: CDR1 MDHEN, CDR2 SYDVKM. The CDR3 DNA reads TGTGCCAGCATGGGAACTACAGGGGGGGTCGAAAAACTGTTTTTT. Translation: CASMGTTGGVEKLFF.

CDR3 region: CASTGGTQNTEAFF. CDR3 nucleotides: TGTGCCAGCACCGGGGGGACCCAGAACACTGAAGCTTTCTTT. The chain carries TRBV5-4 and TRBJ1-1, with D possibly being TRBD1 (5 bases). With 6 bases removed from V and 1 base from J, the gap between germline ends came to 13 bases. There are 14 residues in the CDR3. CDR1 SGHNT and CDR2 YYREEE come from the germline V gene (reference sequence).

The CDR3 loop is CASSEWTGGGYTF. For the CDR3, the DNA is TGCGCCAGCAGTGAGTGGACAGGGGGAGGCTACACCTTC. The V and J genes are TRBV10-2 and TRBJ1-2, with 10 bases lining up with TRBD1. Germline CDR1 and CDR2: WSHSY and SAAADI. The length of the CDR3 is 13 residues. V was pared by 1 base and J by 8 bases, with 1 base of the junction left unmatched.

The rearrangement links TRBV5-1 to TRBJ1-1, with 8 bases aligning to TRBD1. The V gene end was trimmed by 4 bases and the J gene end by 2 bases; junction bases not matched to a gene: 4. Looked up from germline, CDR1 is SGHRS and CDR2 is YFSETQ. This CDR3 has 14 residues. The DNA of the CDR3 is TGCGCCAGCAGCCTAGACAGGGGCAACACTGAAGCTTTCTTT. Amino acid sequence: CASSLDRGNTEAFF.

The chain couples TRBV5-4 to TRBJ1-4, with a weak D call TRBD1 (6 bases). Germline V gives CDR1 SGHNT, CDR2 YYREEE (reference sequence). This CDR3 contains 16 residues. The V end lost 3 bases, the J end lost 7 bases, and 19 bases lay between the germline ends. The CDR3 DNA sequence: TGTGCCAGCAGCTGGGAACCGGGGACAATGGGTGAAAAACTGTTTTTT. Protein: CASSWEPGTMGEKLFF.

The chain carries TRBV7-2 and TRBJ1-1; TRBD1 is a possible D gene (5 bases). With 0 bases removed from V and 6 bases from J, the gap between germline ends came to 11 bases. The CDR3 runs 14 residues. Germline values: CDR1 SGHTA, CDR2 FQGNSA. CDR3 residues: CASSLALPGAEAFF. Written as DNA, the CDR3 is TGTGCCAGCAGCTTAGCGCTTCCGGGGGCTGAAGCTTTCTTT.

The chain has TRBV5-1 and TRBJ2-1, with 8 bases identical to TRBD1. The CDR3 is 14 amino acids. CDR1 is SGHRS, CDR2 YFSETQ, per germline. The trim removed 5 bases at V and 9 bases at J, leaving 10 bases unmatched. The CDR3 DNA reads as TGCGCCAGCAGTGACAGGGGCGCGAGGGGTGAGCAGTTCTTC. Translation gives CASSDRGARGEQFF.

This clone was picked up a small number of times. J is TRBJ2-3 and V is TRBV7-9; TRBD2 aligns across 8 bases. Germline values: CDR1 SEHNR, CDR2 FQNEAQ (reference sequence). V lost 5 bases to trimming and J lost 6 bases; unmatched junction nucleotides: 4. The CDR3 has 13 amino acids. The CDR3 sequence: CASSRREGDTQYF. For the CDR3, the DNA is TGTGCCAGCAGCCGACGGGAGGGGGATACGCAGTATTTT.

The rearrangement links TRBV19 to TRBJ1-1; 11 nucleotides line up with TRBD1. Germline loops: CDR1 LNHDA, CDR2 SQIVND (reference sequence). The CDR3 contains 17 residues. V lost 3 bases and J lost 6; bases outside the gene matches: 12. CDR3 nucleotide sequence: TGTGCCAGTAGTATTGCCTTTGGCGGACAGGGGGCCTCTGAAGCTTTCTTT. Its translation is CASSIAFGGQGASEAFF.

The CDR3 nucleotides are TGTGCCTGGAGTATGATCAGGGAAAAACTGTTTTTT. It yields the protein CAWSMIREKLFF. The chain couples TRBV30 to TRBJ1-4; no firm D call. CDR1 is GTSNPN and CDR2 is SVGIG in the germline V gene (reference sequence). With 2 bases removed from V and 8 bases from J, the gap between germline ends came to 9 bases. CDR3 size: 12 residues.

The chain links TRBV5-6 to TRBJ2-7; D is unresolved. CDR1 and CDR2 (germline): SGHDT, YYEEEE. The CDR3 has 15 amino acids. Trimming pared 2 bases from V and 0 bases from J, leaving 12 bases between. CDR3 residues: CASSFYVLSSYEQYF. CDR3 sequence (DNA): TGTGCCAGCAGCTTTTACGTTCTGAGCTCCTACGAGCAGTACTTC. Variable domain in full (rest from reference TRBV5-6 and TRBJ2-7): DAGVTQSPTHLIKTRGQQVTLRCSPKSGHDTVSWYQQALGQGPQFIFQYYEEEERQRGNFPDRFSGHQFPNYSSELNVNALLLGDSALYLCASSFYVLSSYEQYFGPGTRLTVT.

V gene TRBV18 combines with J gene TRBJ2-7; D is possibly TRBD1 or TRBD2 (6 bases each). The CDR3 sequence is 13 residues long. Germline CDR1 and CDR2: KGHSH and LQKENI. Trimming stripped 6 bases from V and 5 bases from J, with 14 bases between. The chain's CDR3 is CASSPRGLDEQYF. The CDR3 DNA sequence: TGTGCCAGCTCCCCTCGGGGGCTGGACGAGCAGTACTTC.

V usage is TRBV7-9 and J usage is TRBJ2-7; 9 nucleotides agree with TRBD2. Trimming removed 1 base from V and 2 bases from J; junction bases left unmatched: 15. This CDR3 has 19 amino acids. Germline CDR1 and CDR2: SEHNR and FQNEAQ (reference sequence). CDR3 in DNA: TGTGCCAGCAGCTTAGAGTGGGCGGGAGGGGGACTCGAGACCTACGAGCAGTACTTC. This codes for CASSLEWAGGGLETYEQYF.

The V call is TRBV14, the J call TRBJ1-1, with D perhaps matching TRBD1 (6 bases). The germline gives CDR1 SGHDN, CDR2 FVKESK. This CDR3 is 15 amino acids long. Between the trimmed V and J ends, which lost 1 base and 3 bases, there was a span of 12 bases. The CDR3 DNA reads as TGTGCCAGCAGCCAAGTTATGGACAGCTACACTGAAGCTTTCTTT. This translates into CASSQVMDSYTEAFF.

The genes are TRBV19 and TRBJ2-2; 7 bases map to TRBD1. Trimming at V came to 2 bases and at J to 6 bases, leaving 3 bases not matched to a gene. CDR1 LNHDA and CDR2 SQIVND come from the germline V gene (reference sequence). This CDR3 spans 14 amino acids. The CDR3 region is CASSIHRGPGELFF. The CDR3 nucleotides are TGTGCCAGTAGTATACACAGGGGCCCCGGGGAGCTGTTTTTT.

The chain joins TRBV30 to TRBJ1-1; D gene unclear. This CDR3 spans 14 amino acids. The germline gives CDR1 GTSNPN, CDR2 SVGIG (reference sequence). V lost 0 bases and J 0 bases, leaving 8 bases between the germline ends. CDR3 nucleotide sequence: TGTGCCTGGAGTGTAGGGCAGCTGAACACTGAAGCTTTCTTT. Translation: CAWSVGQLNTEAFF.

V usage is TRBV9 and J usage is TRBJ2-7, with TRBD2 matching 14 bases. The CDR3 has 17 residues. V lost 4 bases, J lost 3 bases, and 9 bases stayed unmatched. Germline V gene sequence: CDR1 SGDLS, CDR2 YYNGEE. Here the CDR3 reads CASSLGTSGSWDYEQYF. The CDR3 DNA reads as TGTGCCAGCAGCTTGGGGACTAGCGGGAGTTGGGACTACGAGCAGTACTTC.

The chain has TRBV7-6 and TRBJ2-3, with TRBD1 matching over 9 bases. Losses at the gene ends were 1 base for V and 1 base for J; bases not matched to a gene: 9. CDR3 length: 18 amino acids. The germline V gene encodes CDR1 SGHVS and CDR2 FNYEAQ. The CDR3 DNA reads TGTGCCAGCAGCTTAGGTCGGGACAGGGTGATGGGCACAGATACGCAGTATTTT. The encoded protein is CASSLGRDRVMGTDTQYF.

DNA for the CDR3: TGCAGCGTTGGACCGGGACAGGGGCGCCGCGAGCAGTACTTC. Protein: CSVGPGQGRREQYF. The chain employs TRBV29-1 and TRBJ2-7; the match to TRBD1 covers 10 bases. Germline CDR1 is SQVTM and CDR2 is ANQGSEA. V lost 4 bases to trimming and J lost 6 bases; unmatched junction nucleotides: 9. CDR3 length equals 14 residues.

Points on this clone: Sequence at one end of the junction differs from germline and may be a read error. The V and J genes are TRBV10-3 and TRBJ2-1; D unclear. Germline assignment: CDR1 ENHRY and CDR2 SYGVKD. The CDR3 has 16 amino acids. The CDR3 here is CAISEPTESSYNKQFF. CDR3 DNA: TGTGCCATCAGTGAGCCGACCGAGAGCTCCTACAATAAGCAGTTCTTC.

The V gene is TRBV5-6, the J gene TRBJ2-7, with TRBD2 matching 10 bases. Germline trimming cut 4 bases from V and 2 bases from J; bases unmatched to any gene: 3. The CDR3 is 14 residues long. The germline V gene encodes CDR1 SGHDT and CDR2 YYEEEE. This CDR3 is CASSRAGGAYEQYF. The CDR3 bases are TGTGCCAGCAGCAGAGCGGGAGGGGCCTACGAGCAGTACTTC.

As concerns this clone: Mismatch with germline at one junction end may stem from a read error. CDR3 nucleotides: TGTGCCAGCAGTTGGCAGAACACCGGGAAGCTGTTTTTT. It encodes CASSWQNTGKLFF. V usage is TRBV28 and J usage is TRBJ2-2, with a tentative D call TRBD2 (5 bases). The CDR3 length is 13 residues. Germline V lookup: CDR1 MDHEN, CDR2 SYDVKM.